Each of the 25 T cell receptor beta chains below was sequenced from the same sample in a study of blood T cells in healthy people across ages. PCR was performed a second time for about 7 to 11 cycles using a sample-barcoded 5' primer and a J-beta primer mix. Each CDR3 protein is one row after TCRdb ran MiXCR on the 5' RACE reads. The sample records 1.8 million or so distinct CDR3 sequences, about 39% being singletons. The specimen sequenced was blood. The receptors shown here come from a human donor in good health.

The chain combines TRBV25-1 with TRBJ1-1, with a weak D call TRBD1 (6 bases). Trimming left V 0 bases short and J 1 base short, with 9 bases between. Germline assignment: CDR1 MGHDK and CDR2 SYGVNS. The CDR3 spans 15 residues. CDR3 sequence: CASSEYLGANTEAFF. CDR3 DNA: TGTGCCAGCAGTGAATATTTGGGGGCGAACACTGAAGCTTTCTTT.

This chain joins TRBV4-2 and TRBJ2-5; 7 bases are a match to TRBD2. The CDR3 is 14 residues long. With V trimmed by 0 bases and J by 5 bases, 3 bases remained unmatched. Germline-derived CDR1 and CDR2 are LGHNA and YNFKEQ. CDR3 loop: CASSQDKGGETQYF. DNA of the CDR3: TGTGCCAGCAGCCAAGATAAGGGAGGGGAGACCCAGTACTTC.

The table lists this clonotype with a few counts. The J gene is TRBJ1-4, the V gene TRBV7-8, with 11 bases lining up with TRBD1. Germline CDR1 is SGHVS and CDR2 is FQNEAQ. The J segment lost 8 bases and the V segment lost 6 bases, leaving 8 bases of the junction unmatched. The CDR3 has 15 residues. For the CDR3, the DNA is TGTGCCAGCAGGCCAACCGGGACAGGGGGGGAAAAACTGTTTTTT. It encodes CASRPTGTGGEKLFF.

The rearrangement uses TRBV29-1 and TRBJ1-1; D is undetermined. CDR1 is SQVTM, CDR2 ANQGSEA, per germline. This CDR3 has 14 residues. V was clipped by 6 bases and J by 0 bases, with 14 bases between them. This CDR3 reads CSVEPFLLNTEAFF. The CDR3, as DNA: TGCAGCGTAGAGCCGTTTCTTCTGAACACTGAAGCTTTCTTT.

The chain is built from TRBV4-3 and TRBJ1-6, with D perhaps matching TRBD1 (5 bases). The CDR3 extends over 17 amino acids. Germline V lookup: CDR1 LGHNA, CDR2 YSLEER. The V gene lost 0 bases and the J gene lost 0 bases, with 9 bases spanning the gap. The CDR3 nucleotides read TGCGCCAGCAGCCAAGATGGGGCACCCTCCTATAATTCACCCCTCCACTTT. This encodes CASSQDGAPSYNSPLHF.

The chain recombines TRBV6-5 with TRBJ2-7; D remains ambiguous. Germline V gives CDR1 MNHEY, CDR2 SVGAGI. The V and J ends lost 0 bases and 1 base respectively, with 13 bases between them. This CDR3 has 16 residues. CDR3 coding DNA: TGTGCCAGCAGTTACTCGATGGGCGACAAATCCTACGAGCAGTACTTC. Translating gives CASSYSMGDKSYEQYF.

The chain joins TRBV10-3 to TRBJ1-5, with D perhaps matching TRBD1 (6 bases). CDR1 is ENHRY and CDR2 is SYGVKD in the germline V gene. CDR3 length: 14 residues. The V end was cut by 4 bases, the J end by 6 bases, with 13 bases between. Here the CDR3 reads CAISGGQESQPQHF. In DNA, the CDR3 is TGTGCCATCAGTGGGGGGCAGGAGAGTCAGCCCCAGCATTTT.

The CDR3 nucleotides are TGTGCCAGCAGCGCCACAGGGGAAGAGTACGAGCAGTACTTC. Amino acid sequence: CASSATGEEYEQYF. The chain has TRBV9 and TRBJ2-7; TRBD1 agrees at 7 bases. The V segment lost 3 bases and the J segment 4 bases; nucleotides outside the gene matches: 7. The germline V gene has CDR1 SGDLS and CDR2 YYNGEE. This CDR3 contains 14 residues.

The V gene is TRBV29-1, the J gene TRBJ2-1, with D unclear. Germline V CDR1 and CDR2: SQVTM, ANQGSEA. This CDR3 is 16 amino acids long. V was shortened by 8 bases and J by 0 bases, with 20 bases between the two germline ends. CDR3 residues: CSSRGQALNSYNEQFF. In nucleotides, the CDR3 is TGCAGCTCTCGAGGTCAGGCCCTAAACTCCTACAATGAGCAGTTCTTC.

This clonotype was detected a few times. This chain connects TRBV10-2 to TRBJ1-2; the D is unclear. With 3 bases removed from V and 3 bases from J, the gap between germline ends came to 14 bases. CDR1 is WSHSY, CDR2 SAAADI, per germline. The CDR3 is made up of 15 amino acids. The CDR3 region is CASSERSNSYYGYTF. The CDR3 DNA follows: TGCGCCAGCAGTGAAAGGTCAAACAGTTACTATGGCTACACCTTC.

This clonotype turned up a few times. The chain couples TRBV20-1 to TRBJ2-6, with 8 bases matching TRBD1. The CDR3 is 15 amino acids. Unmatched junction bases numbered 4, after V lost 4 bases and J lost 2 bases. Germline CDR1 is DFQATT and CDR2 is SNEGSKA (reference sequence). The CDR3 sequence: CSAMGQDTGANVLTF. CDR3 coding DNA: TGCAGTGCTATGGGACAGGACACTGGGGCCAACGTCCTGACTTTC.

The chain joins TRBV13 to TRBJ2-7; D call uncertain. This CDR3 is built from 18 residues. Germline CDR1 PRHDT, CDR2 FYEKMQ (reference sequence). V lost 2 bases, J lost 6 bases, and 26 bases lay in between. DNA of the CDR3: TGTGCCAGCAGCTTAACTTCCTTTAAGCCGCGAACGCAGATCGAGCAGTACTTC. The encoded protein is CASSLTSFKPRTQIEQYF.

The chain employs TRBV7-2 and TRBJ1-3, with no clear D. The V end lost 1 base, the J end lost 1 base, and 17 bases lay between the germline ends. Germline loops: CDR1 SGHTA, CDR2 FQGNSA. This CDR3 has 18 amino acids. The CDR3 region has the DNA TGTGCCAGCAGCTTAGAGGGTCCGACGTATCTGTCTGGAAACACCATATATTTT. Translated, it gives CASSLEGPTYLSGNTIYF.

As regards this clonotype: Being one base from a much bigger clone, this may be a read error. The chain employs TRBV9 and TRBJ1-1; D is unclear. Between the trimmed V and J ends, which lost 0 bases and 3 bases, there was a span of 6 bases. Germline assignment: CDR1 SGDLS and CDR2 YYNGEE. The length of the CDR3 is 13 residues. The CDR3 here is CASSVERDTEAFF. The CDR3 coding sequence is TGTGCCAGCAGCGTAGAAAGGGACACTGAAGCTTTCTTT. Based on the CDR3 plus reference TRBV9 and TRBJ1-1, the full variable domain is DSGVTQTPKHLITATGQRVTLRCSPRSGDLSVYWYQQSLDQGLQFLIQYYNGEERAKGNILERFSAQQFPDLHSELNLSSLELGDSALYFCASSVERDTEAFFGQGTRLTVV.

The table lists this clonotype with a few counts. The chain recombines TRBV7-2 with TRBJ2-1; D is uncertain. The CDR3 consists of 14 residues. Germline V lookup: CDR1 SGHTA, CDR2 FQGNSA. With 0 bases removed from V and 3 bases from J, the gap between germline ends came to 6 bases. This CDR3 is CASSLAGYYNEQFF. CDR3 DNA sequence: TGTGCCAGCAGCTTAGCTGGGTACTACAATGAGCAGTTCTTC.

The V call is TRBV5-1, the J call TRBJ2-2, with D possibly TRBD1 on 6 matching bases. Per the germline V gene, CDR1 is SGHRS and CDR2 is YFSETQ. The V end was cut by 0 bases, the J end by 3 bases, with 9 bases between. The CDR3 has 15 amino acids. The CDR3, as DNA: TGCGCCAGCAGCTTGGAATGGACAGACACCGGGGAGCTGTTTTTT. This translates into CASSLEWTDTGELFF.

This sequence joins TRBV13 and TRBJ2-5, with TRBD1 as a possible D gene (5 bases). Germline V lookup: CDR1 PRHDT, CDR2 FYEKMQ (reference sequence). V dropped 3 bases and J dropped 4 bases, with 9 bases sitting between them. The CDR3 loop spans 13 amino acids. Here the CDR3 reads CASSFNRIETQYF. The CDR3 DNA reads TGTGCCAGCAGCTTCAACAGGATAGAGACCCAGTACTTC.

CDR3 coding DNA: TGTGCCAGCAGCCCGGGACATAATACAGAGACCCAGTACTTC. This encodes CASSPGHNTETQYF. The chain combines TRBV5-6 with TRBJ2-5, with D possibly being TRBD1 (6 bases). There are 14 residues in the CDR3. V lost 4 bases to trimming and J lost 4 bases, with 14 bases between them. The germline V gene has CDR1 SGHDT and CDR2 YYEEEE.

This rearrangement joins TRBV29-1 to TRBJ2-5; the D call may be TRBD1 or TRBD2 (5 bases each). Germline loops: CDR1 SQVTM, CDR2 ANQGSEA. V lost 2 bases and J 4 bases, leaving 14 bases between the germline ends. The CDR3 covers 14 residues. CDR3 sequence: CSVELGVYGETQYF. CDR3 nucleotides: TGCAGCGTTGAATTGGGGGTCTACGGAGAGACCCAGTACTTC.

This clonotype appeared a few times. V and J are TRBV29-1 and TRBJ2-5, with 9 nucleotides matching TRBD1. Germline lookup yields CDR1 SQVTM and CDR2 ANQGSEA. J was trimmed by 5 bases and V by 6 bases; bases with no gene match: 10. The CDR3 runs to 14 residues. The CDR3 bases are TGCAGCGTCGCGGACAGGGGAAACGGGGAGACCCAGTACTTC. Translated, it gives CSVADRGNGETQYF. Using reference TRBV29-1 and TRBJ2-5 for the parts outside the CDR3, the full variable domain is SAVISQKPSRDICQRGTSLTIQCQVDSQVTMMFWYRQQPGQSLTLIATANQGSEATYESGFVIDKFPISRPNLTFSTLTVSNMSPEDSSIYLCSVADRGNGETQYFGPGTRLLVL.

The genes are TRBV5-5 and TRBJ2-5; D is unresolved. CDR1 and CDR2 from the germline V gene are SGHKS and YYEKEE (reference sequence). V was trimmed by 1 base and J by 3 bases, leaving 10 bases between them. CDR3 length equals 14 residues. The CDR3 DNA sequence: TGTGCCAGCAGCTTGCTGTTGTGGGAAGAGACCCAGTACTTC. This sequence encodes CASSLLLWEETQYF.

The rearrangement links TRBV6-5 to TRBJ2-3; D unresolved. The CDR3 is made up of 16 amino acids. Trimming stripped 5 bases from V and 5 bases from J, with 20 bases between. Germline V CDR1 and CDR2: MNHEY, SVGAGI. The DNA of the CDR3 is TGTGCCAGCAGTCATGGGTCACTGGGGAATGGAGATACGCAGTATTTT. Translated: CASSHGSLGNGDTQYF.

This clonotype has only a few counts. The gene calls are TRBV6-5 and TRBJ2-4, with D perhaps TRBD1 (5 bases). The CDR3 spans 13 residues. V gave up 6 bases and J gave up 8 bases, with 14 bases separating them. Germline assignment: CDR1 MNHEY and CDR2 SVGAGI. The CDR3: CASRPGYQDIQYF. The DNA for the CDR3 is TGTGCCAGCAGACCAGGGTATCAGGACATTCAGTACTTC.

The chain employs TRBV21-1 and TRBJ1-1; no DNA check was done on the table's D call, TRBD1. TRBV21-1 is given as a pseudogene. This CDR3 region has 18 residues. Here the CDR3 reads CASSKLPDRHGMNTEAFF. For the CDR3, the DNA is TGTGCCAGCAGCAAGTTGCCGGACAGACATGGAATGAACACTGAAGCTTTCTTT.

The chain carries TRBV9 and TRBJ2-5; perhaps D is TRBD1 or TRBD2 (6 bases each). This CDR3 has 14 residues. Germline values: CDR1 SGDLS, CDR2 YYNGEE. Trimming shortened V by 4 bases and J by 0 bases, and 10 bases separated the two germline ends. CDR3 loop: CASSTGGHQETQYF. The CDR3 DNA reads TGTGCCAGCAGCACCGGGGGCCACCAAGAGACCCAGTACTTC.